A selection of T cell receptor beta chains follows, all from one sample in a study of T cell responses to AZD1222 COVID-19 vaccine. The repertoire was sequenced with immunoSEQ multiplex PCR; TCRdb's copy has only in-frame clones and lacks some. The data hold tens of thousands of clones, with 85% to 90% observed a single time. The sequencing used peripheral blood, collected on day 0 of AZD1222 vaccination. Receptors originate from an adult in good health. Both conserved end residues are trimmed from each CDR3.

CDR3 protein: ASSSSGGGGYGYT; J gene: TRBJ1-2; V gene: TRBV13
CDR3 protein: ASSYSSGGLAEQF; J gene: TRBJ2-1; V gene: TRBV5-4
CDR3 protein: ASSLAKTGTSGEQY; J gene: TRBJ2-7; V gene: TRBV5-5
CDR3 protein: ASKINRAWTGELF; J gene: TRBJ2-2; V gene: TRBV6-5
CDR3 protein: ASSQPTSGAYEQY; J gene: TRBJ2-7; V gene: TRBV4-1
CDR3 protein: ASSSAGGTSGGYT; J gene: TRBJ1-2; V gene: TRBV6-5
CDR3 protein: ASSFGPPSGNTIY; J gene: TRBJ1-3; V gene: TRBV27
CDR3 protein: ASSPGNMNTEAF; J gene: TRBJ1-1; V gene: TRBV10-2
CDR3 protein: ASSLGRLAGAFNEQF; J gene: TRBJ2-1; V gene: TRBV7-9
CDR3 protein: ASSPNNEQF; J gene: TRBJ2-1; V gene: TRBV6-5
CDR3 protein: ASSSDGPGNTIY; J gene: TRBJ1-3; V gene: TRBV7-7
CDR3 protein: ASSDQDGNTEAF; J gene: TRBJ1-1; V gene: TRBV5-1
CDR3 protein: ASSSGTANQPQH; J gene: TRBJ1-5; V gene: TRBV27
CDR3 protein: ASSIGLAGTDTQY; J gene: TRBJ2-3; V gene: TRBV5-1
CDR3 protein: ASRGQGSYGYT; J gene: TRBJ1-2; V gene: TRBV6-4
CDR3 protein: ASSQKGQGDGYT; J gene: TRBJ1-2; V gene: TRBV4-3
CDR3 protein: ASSLWTGLANTGELF; J gene: TRBJ2-2; V gene: TRBV5-1
CDR3 protein: ATSRDRSRNQPQH; J gene: TRBJ1-5; V gene: TRBV15
CDR3 protein: ASSWDPGEGAYEQY; J gene: TRBJ2-7; V gene: TRBV5-4
CDR3 protein: ASSEINRANYGYT; J gene: TRBJ1-2; V gene: TRBV9
CDR3 protein: ASSLGLPPGADGYT; J gene: TRBJ1-2; V gene: TRBV7-2
CDR3 protein: ASSLLGVEAF; J gene: TRBJ1-1; V gene: TRBV5-1
CDR3 protein: ASSPGQVRHEKLF; J gene: TRBJ1-4; V gene: TRBV18
CDR3 protein: ASSLVRPSPNTGELF; J gene: TRBJ2-2; V gene: TRBV7-9
CDR3 protein: AWSGMGPRDYGYT; J gene: TRBJ1-2; V gene: TRBV30
CDR3 protein: ASTTTGANTEAF; J gene: TRBJ1-1; V gene: TRBV3-1/TRBV3-2
CDR3 protein: ASSLRQGPPGTIY; J gene: TRBJ1-3; V gene: TRBV7-9
CDR3 protein: ASSLRGQPQH; J gene: TRBJ1-5; V gene: TRBV27
CDR3 protein: ASSLGGTDNYEQY; J gene: TRBJ2-7; V gene: TRBV6-5
CDR3 protein: ASSVQAGKVVYNEQF; J gene: TRBJ2-1; V gene: TRBV9
CDR3 protein: ASSPKGLGWDYGYT; J gene: TRBJ1-2; V gene: TRBV27